These 23 T cell receptor beta chains originate from one sample sequenced in a study of response to subunit inactivated influenza vaccine. TCRdb reprocessed the RT-PCR reads via MiXCR and lists one record per CDR3 protein. This table holds 500,000 or so distinct CDR3 sequences, about 15% found once. The sample consisted of CD4+ T cells sorted from PBMCs, taken about 23 months after vaccination. The receptor set was obtained from a man aged 50 to 69 who received an inactivated influenza vaccine.

This clonotype was counted at least ten times. The DNA of the CDR3 is TGTGCCAGCAGCTATCCAGGGGGCGGCGACGAGCAGTACTTC. It specifies CASSYPGGGDEQYF. This rearrangement joins TRBV5-6 to TRBJ2-7, with TRBD1 matching over 8 bases. The germline CDR1 and CDR2 sequences are SGHDT and YYEEEE. CDR3 size: 14 residues. Trimming took 3 bases from V and 5 from J; bases not matched to a gene: 7.

This clonotype was detected only a few times. The chain is built from TRBV12-3 or TRBV12-4 and TRBJ2-1; no definite D call. This CDR3 spans 13 amino acids. The germline V and J ends were trimmed by 0 bases and 7 bases, with 7 bases remaining between them. The CDR3, as DNA: TGTGCCAGCAGTTTAGCGTTAAGTAATGAGCAGTTCTTC. Its protein is CASSLALSNEQFF.

The sample holds a few counts of this clonotype. This chain uses TRBV20-1 with TRBJ2-7, with no clear D. V was shortened by 3 bases and J by 2 bases, with 11 bases between the two germline ends. The CDR3 is 13 residues long. Germline CDR1 and CDR2: DFQATT and SNEGSKA (reference sequence). In DNA, the CDR3 is TGCAGTGCTAGTCCCAGCAGGACCTACGAGCAGTACTTC. Protein: CSASPSRTYEQYF.

The chain has TRBV4-3 and TRBJ1-2; D is unresolved. This CDR3 has 13 amino acids. The V and J ends lost 0 bases and 9 bases respectively, with 11 bases between them. Germline loops: CDR1 LGHNA, CDR2 YSLEER. CDR3 bases: TGCGCCAGCAGCCAAGATCTGGGTATAAGCTACACCTTC. Amino acids: CASSQDLGISYTF.

The genes are TRBV7-9 and TRBJ1-5; tentative D call: TRBD1 (5 bases). The germline V gene has CDR1 SEHNR and CDR2 FQNEAQ (reference sequence). The CDR3 spans 14 residues. Trimming removed 4 bases from V and 3 bases from J, with 10 bases in between. CDR3: CASSSGGYNQPQHF. In DNA form, the CDR3 reads TGTGCCAGCAGCTCGGGGGGGTACAATCAGCCCCAGCATTTT.

This clonotype was recorded many times. The rearrangement uses TRBV24-1 and TRBJ2-1; perhaps TRBD2 as D (6 bases). V lost 1 base and J 0 bases, leaving 9 bases between the germline ends. Germline loops: CDR1 KGHDR, CDR2 SFDVKD. This CDR3 spans 16 amino acids. CDR3 region: CATSDLDGSSYNEQFF. DNA for the CDR3: TGTGCCACCAGTGATTTAGACGGGAGCTCCTACAATGAGCAGTTCTTC.

This clonotype was detected only once. A much larger clone sits a single nucleotide away, making a read error possible. The chain recombines TRBV20-1 with TRBJ2-2; 11 bases map to TRBD2. Germline values: CDR1 DFQATT, CDR2 SNEGSKA (reference sequence). The CDR3 contains 14 residues. The CDR3 bases are TGCAGTGCTAGGACTAGCGGGAACACCGTGGAGCTGTTTTTT. It is translated as CSARTSGNTVELFF.

The chain is built from TRBV20-1 and TRBJ2-5; TRBD2 matches at 12 bases. The CDR3 is made up of 15 amino acids. The J segment lost 5 bases and the V segment lost 6 bases, leaving 10 bases of the junction unmatched. Germline V gives CDR1 DFQATT, CDR2 SNEGSKA (reference sequence). The CDR3 sequence: CSAQGLAGTRETQYF. CDR3 nucleotide sequence: TGCAGTGCCCAAGGACTAGCGGGGACGCGGGAGACCCAGTACTTC.

This clonotype was detected a few times. The V call is TRBV6-5, the J call TRBJ2-2; D remains unclear. In germline, CDR1 is MNHEY, CDR2 SVGAGI. Trimming pared 0 bases from V and 4 bases from J, leaving 6 bases between. The CDR3 is 14 amino acids. For the CDR3, the DNA is TGTGCCAGCAGTTACTCCCCCTTCACCGGGGAGCTGTTTTTT. This encodes CASSYSPFTGELFF.

There are a few counts of this clonotype. The chain recombines TRBV6-5 with TRBJ2-2; D possibly uses TRBD1 or TRBD2 (5 bases each). Germline V CDR1 and CDR2: MNHEY, SVGAGI. The CDR3 is 15 amino acids. Trimming removed 4 bases at V and 6 bases at J, with 15 bases between. The CDR3 loop reads CASSFGTATPGELFF. The CDR3 region has the DNA TGTGCCAGCAGTTTCGGGACGGCCACCCCCGGGGAGCTGTTTTTT.

The rearrangement uses TRBV11-2 and TRBJ1-1; D remains unclear. Trimming stripped 5 bases from V and 1 base from J, with 8 bases between. The CDR3 runs to 13 residues. The V gene's germline CDR1 is SGHAT and CDR2 FQNNGV. Written as DNA, the CDR3 is TGTGCCAGCAGCCCCCACAAGAACACTGAAGCTTTCTTT. It codes for CASSPHKNTEAFF.

V usage is TRBV5-1 and J usage is TRBJ2-3, with TRBD1 matching over 8 bases. CDR1 is SGHRS and CDR2 is YFSETQ in the germline V gene. V shed 4 bases, J shed 7 bases, and the junction held 5 bases outside the gene matches. The CDR3 is 13 amino acids. The CDR3 reads CASSRGQGNTQYF. In DNA form, the CDR3 reads TGCGCCAGCAGCCGTGGACAGGGAAATACGCAGTATTTT. The complete variable domain, with remaining parts taken from reference TRBV5-1 and TRBJ2-3, reads KAGVTQTPRYLIKTRGQQVTLSCSPISGHRSVSWYQQTPGQGLQFLFEYFSETQRNKGNFPGRFSGRQFSNSRSEMNVSTLELGDSALYLCASSRGQGNTQYFGPGTRLTVL.

J is TRBJ2-7 and V is TRBV12-3 or TRBV12-4; 7 nucleotides align to TRBD2. V dropped 0 bases and J dropped 7; count of bases not matched to a gene: 9. The CDR3 consists of 15 residues. The CDR3 region has the DNA TGTGCCAGCAGTTTAGCGCCCCCCGGGGAGGGGGAGCAGTACTTC. Its protein is CASSLAPPGEGEQYF.

The chain couples TRBV24-1 to TRBJ2-1, with 14 positions matching TRBD2. The CDR3 contains 19 residues. Trimming took 3 bases from V and 0 from J; bases not matched to a gene: 6. The germline gives CDR1 KGHDR, CDR2 SFDVKD. The CDR3 is CATSDIGTSGSPSYNEQFF. Here the CDR3 DNA reads TGTGCCACCAGTGATATCGGGACTAGCGGGAGCCCCTCCTACAATGAGCAGTTCTTC.

This clonotype was observed a few times. CDR3 amino acids: CAISSRTDNQPQHF. The CDR3, as DNA: TGTGCCATCAGTAGTCGGACAGACAATCAGCCCCAGCATTTT. The chain joins TRBV10-3 to TRBJ1-5; tentatively, D is TRBD1 (6 bases). This CDR3 has 14 residues. The germline V and J ends were trimmed by 5 bases and 3 bases, with 11 bases remaining between them. Germline V gene sequence: CDR1 ENHRY, CDR2 SYGVKD.

This clonotype was counted only a few times. This sequence joins TRBV20-1 and TRBJ2-3; 8 bases map to TRBD2. Germline-derived CDR1 and CDR2 are DFQATT and SNEGSKA (reference sequence). The junction had 9 bases not matched to a gene; V was cut back by 3 bases and J by 4 bases. CDR3 size: 15 residues. In nucleotides, the CDR3 is TGCAGTGCTAGTAAACCTTCGCGGGGGGCAGATACGCAGTATTTT. This sequence encodes CSASKPSRGADTQYF.

Here the CDR3 reads CASSQTNLPGLATLSVSTDTQYF. CDR3 sequence (DNA): TGCGCCAGCAGCCAAACCAATTTACCGGGACTAGCGACTCTTAGTGTTAGCACAGATACGCAGTATTTT. V and J are TRBV4-3 and TRBJ2-3; 10 bases match TRBD2. This CDR3 region has 23 residues. Germline trimming cut 2 bases from V and 0 bases from J; bases unmatched to any gene: 23. Germline CDR1 is LGHNA and CDR2 is YSLEER.

This clonotype was seen at least ten times. The J gene is TRBJ1-4, the V gene TRBV20-1, with D maybe TRBD1 (6 bases). This CDR3 contains 13 residues. CDR1 DFQATT and CDR2 SNEGSKA come from the germline V gene (reference sequence). Deletions cut 5 bases from V and 4 bases from J, with 11 bases between. The CDR3 here is CSAGGTVNEKLFF. CDR3 coding DNA: TGCAGTGCTGGGGGCACAGTTAATGAAAAACTGTTTTTT.

This clonotype has ten or more counts. The rearrangement joins TRBV2 to TRBJ2-1; possible D gene TRBD1, 6 bases. V lost 5 bases, J lost 0 bases, and 14 bases lay in between. CDR3 length equals 16 residues. The germline V gene encodes CDR1 SNHLY and CDR2 FYNNEI. The CDR3 DNA reads TGTGCCAGCAGTAGACGACAGGCCCGCTCCTACAATGAGCAGTTCTTC. It specifies CASSRRQARSYNEQFF.

The chain carries TRBV12-3 or TRBV12-4 and TRBJ2-1; TRBD1 aligns across 9 bases. The J segment lost 4 bases and the V segment lost 5 bases, leaving 6 bases of the junction unmatched. The length of the CDR3 is 15 residues. CDR3 residues: CASSPRQGVYNEQFF. As DNA, the CDR3 is TGTGCCAGCAGTCCACGACAGGGGGTATACAATGAGCAGTTCTTC.

This clonotype was picked up many times. The chain combines TRBV25-1 with TRBJ2-2, with D unclear. The CDR3 has 15 residues. Trimming pared 4 bases from V and 4 bases from J, leaving 13 bases between. Germline assignment: CDR1 MGHDK and CDR2 SYGVNS. In DNA, the CDR3 is TGTGCCAGCAGTGTCAGAGGACGCCTCACCGGGGAGCTGTTTTTT. Translation gives CASSVRGRLTGELFF.

The CDR3 is CSVGLRLSEQFF. The DNA of the CDR3 is TGCAGCGTTGGACTAAGATTGAGTGAGCAGTTCTTC. The chain carries TRBV29-1 and TRBJ2-1, with a weak D call TRBD2 (5 bases). The ends were cut back, 4 bases at V and 9 bases at J, with 13 bases in the middle. Germline V lookup: CDR1 SQVTM, CDR2 ANQGSEA. CDR3 length equals 12 residues.

V gene TRBV7-2 combines with J gene TRBJ2-7; TRBD2 aligns across 10 bases. Germline-derived CDR1 and CDR2 are SGHTA and FQGNSA. V lost 4 bases and J lost 7; bases outside the gene matches: 10. The CDR3 loop spans 15 amino acids. CDR3 amino acids: CASSSRTSGPVEQYF. CDR3 nucleotides: TGTGCCAGCAGCTCCCGGACTAGCGGCCCGGTGGAGCAGTACTTC.